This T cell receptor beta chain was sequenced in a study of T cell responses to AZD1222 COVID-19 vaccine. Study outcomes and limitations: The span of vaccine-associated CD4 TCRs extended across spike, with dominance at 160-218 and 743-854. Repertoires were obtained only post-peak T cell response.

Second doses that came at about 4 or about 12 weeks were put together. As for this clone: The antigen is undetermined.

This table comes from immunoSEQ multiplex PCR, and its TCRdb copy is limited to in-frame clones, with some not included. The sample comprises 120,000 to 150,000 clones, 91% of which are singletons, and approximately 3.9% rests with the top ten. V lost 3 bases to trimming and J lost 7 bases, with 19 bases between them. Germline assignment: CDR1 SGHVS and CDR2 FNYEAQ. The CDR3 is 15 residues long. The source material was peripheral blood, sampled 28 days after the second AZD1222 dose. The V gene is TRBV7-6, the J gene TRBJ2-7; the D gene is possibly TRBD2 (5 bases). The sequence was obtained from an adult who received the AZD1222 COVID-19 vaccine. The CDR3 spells CASSFKSLYEGEQYF. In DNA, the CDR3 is TGTGCCAGCAGCTTTAAGAGTCTCTATGAGGGAGAGCAGTACTTC.